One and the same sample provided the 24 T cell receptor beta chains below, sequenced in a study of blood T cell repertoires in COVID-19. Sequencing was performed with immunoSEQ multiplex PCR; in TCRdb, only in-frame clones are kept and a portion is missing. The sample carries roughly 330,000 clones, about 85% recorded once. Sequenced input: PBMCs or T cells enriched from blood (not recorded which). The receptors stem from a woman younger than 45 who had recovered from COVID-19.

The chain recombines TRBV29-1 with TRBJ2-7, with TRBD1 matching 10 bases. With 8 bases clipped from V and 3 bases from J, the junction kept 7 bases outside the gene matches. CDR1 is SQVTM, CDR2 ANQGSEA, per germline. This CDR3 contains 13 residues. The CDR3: CSFRDRGIYEQYF. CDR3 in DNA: TGCAGCTTTCGGGACAGGGGAATCTACGAGCAGTACTTC.

This chain's CDR3 is CASRTGGYYEQYF. The CDR3, as DNA: TGTGCCAGCAGGACAGGGGGCTACTACGAGCAGTACTTC. This rearrangement joins TRBV2 to TRBJ2-7; 10 bases are shared with TRBD1. The CDR3 loop spans 13 amino acids. Germline loops: CDR1 SNHLY, CDR2 FYNNEI. V was pared by 6 bases and J by 3 bases, with 2 bases of the junction left unmatched.

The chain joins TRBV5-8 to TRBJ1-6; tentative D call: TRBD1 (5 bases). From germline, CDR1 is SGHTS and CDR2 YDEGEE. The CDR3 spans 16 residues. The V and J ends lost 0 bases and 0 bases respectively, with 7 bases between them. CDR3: CASSLGGSSYNSPLHF. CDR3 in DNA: TGTGCCAGCAGCTTGGGGGGCAGCTCCTATAATTCACCCCTCCACTTT. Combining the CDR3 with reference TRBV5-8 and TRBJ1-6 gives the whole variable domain EAGVTQSPTHLIKTRGQQATLRCSPISGHTSVYWYQQALGLGLQFLLWYDEGEERNRGNFPPRFSGRQFPNYSSELNVNALELEDSALYLCASSLGGSSYNSPLHFGNGTRLTVT.

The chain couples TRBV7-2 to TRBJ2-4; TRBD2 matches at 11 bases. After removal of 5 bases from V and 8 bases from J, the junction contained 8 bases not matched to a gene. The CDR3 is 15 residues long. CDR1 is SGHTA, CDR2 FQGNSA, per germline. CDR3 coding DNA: TGTGCCAGCAGCGATAGCGGGGGGGCCGGGTACATTCAGTACTTC. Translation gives CASSDSGGAGYIQYF.

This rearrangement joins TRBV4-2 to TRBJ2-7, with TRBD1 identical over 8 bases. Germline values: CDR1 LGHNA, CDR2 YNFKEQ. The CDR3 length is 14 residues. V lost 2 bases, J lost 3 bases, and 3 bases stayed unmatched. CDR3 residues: CASSQTDRGYEQYF. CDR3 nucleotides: TGTGCCAGCAGCCAAACTGACAGGGGCTACGAGCAGTACTTC.

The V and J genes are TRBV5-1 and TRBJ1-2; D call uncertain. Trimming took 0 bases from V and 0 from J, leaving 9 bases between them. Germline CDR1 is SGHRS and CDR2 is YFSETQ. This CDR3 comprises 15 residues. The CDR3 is CASSLDGSTNYGYTF. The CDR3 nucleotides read TGCGCCAGCAGCTTGGACGGGAGTACTAACTATGGCTACACCTTC.

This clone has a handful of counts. CDR3 sequence reads: CASSDRGTEAFF. In DNA form, the CDR3 reads TGTGCCAGCAGTGACAGGGGAACTGAAGCTTTCTTT. The chain employs TRBV2 and TRBJ1-1; D perhaps matches TRBD1 (6 bases). Trimming removed 3 bases at V and 5 bases at J, with 7 bases between. The germline gives CDR1 SNHLY, CDR2 FYNNEI. The CDR3 contains 12 residues.

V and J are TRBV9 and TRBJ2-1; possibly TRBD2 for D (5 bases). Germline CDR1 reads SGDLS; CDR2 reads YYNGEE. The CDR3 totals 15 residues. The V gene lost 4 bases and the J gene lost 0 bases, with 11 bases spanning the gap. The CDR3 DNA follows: TGTGCCAGCAGCCCAGCGGCAGTCTCCTACAATGAGCAGTTCTTC. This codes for CASSPAAVSYNEQFF. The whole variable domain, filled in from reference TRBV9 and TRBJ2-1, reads DSGVTQTPKHLITATGQRVTLRCSPRSGDLSVYWYQQSLDQGLQFLIQYYNGEERAKGNILERFSAQQFPDLHSELNLSSLELGDSALYFCASSPAAVSYNEQFFGPGTRLTVL.

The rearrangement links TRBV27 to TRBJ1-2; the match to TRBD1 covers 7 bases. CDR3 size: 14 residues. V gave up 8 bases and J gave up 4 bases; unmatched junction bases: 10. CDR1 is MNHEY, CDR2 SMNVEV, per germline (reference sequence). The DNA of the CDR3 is TGTGCCAGCCGCTACCTGGAGGGGGCCTATGGCTACACCTTC. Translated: CASRYLEGAYGYTF.

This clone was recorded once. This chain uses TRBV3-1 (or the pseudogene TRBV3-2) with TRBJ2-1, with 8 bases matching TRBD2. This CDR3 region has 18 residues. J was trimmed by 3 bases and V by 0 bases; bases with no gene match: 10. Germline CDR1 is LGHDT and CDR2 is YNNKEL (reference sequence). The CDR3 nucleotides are TGTGCCAGCAGCCAAGATCCCCCCGGGACTAGAGGCTACAATGAGCAGTTCTTC. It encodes CASSQDPPGTRGYNEQFF.

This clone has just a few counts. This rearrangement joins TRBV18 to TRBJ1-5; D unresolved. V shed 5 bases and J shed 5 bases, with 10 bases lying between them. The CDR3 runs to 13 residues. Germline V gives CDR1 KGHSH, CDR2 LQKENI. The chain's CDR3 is CASSFGPDQPQHF. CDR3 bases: TGTGCCAGCTCATTTGGGCCCGATCAGCCCCAGCATTTT. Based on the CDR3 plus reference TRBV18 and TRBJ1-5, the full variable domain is NAGVMQNPRHLVRRRGQEARLRCSPMKGHSHVYWYRQLPEEGLKFMVYLQKENIIDESGMPKERFSAEFPKEGPSILRIQQVVRGDSAAYFCASSFGPDQPQHFGDGTRLSIL.

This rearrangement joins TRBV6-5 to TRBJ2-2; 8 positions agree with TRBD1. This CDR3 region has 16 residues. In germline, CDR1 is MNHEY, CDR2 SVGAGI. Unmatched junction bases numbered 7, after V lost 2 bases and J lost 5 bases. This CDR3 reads CASSYGSGGRTGELFF. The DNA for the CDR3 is TGTGCCAGCAGTTACGGTTCAGGGGGCCGGACCGGGGAGCTGTTTTTT.

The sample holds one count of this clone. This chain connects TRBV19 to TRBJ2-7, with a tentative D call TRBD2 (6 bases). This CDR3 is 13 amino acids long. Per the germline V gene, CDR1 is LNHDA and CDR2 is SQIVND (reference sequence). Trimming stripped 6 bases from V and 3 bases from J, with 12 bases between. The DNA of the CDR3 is TGTGCCAGTAGCTGGGGACTCAACTACGAGCAGTACTTC. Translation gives CASSWGLNYEQYF.

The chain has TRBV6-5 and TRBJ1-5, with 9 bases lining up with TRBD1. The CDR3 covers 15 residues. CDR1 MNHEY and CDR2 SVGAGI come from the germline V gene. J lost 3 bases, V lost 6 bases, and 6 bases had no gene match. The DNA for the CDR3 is TGTGCCAGCAGCGCCGGGACAGGGTTCAATCAGCCCCAGCATTTT. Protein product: CASSAGTGFNQPQHF.

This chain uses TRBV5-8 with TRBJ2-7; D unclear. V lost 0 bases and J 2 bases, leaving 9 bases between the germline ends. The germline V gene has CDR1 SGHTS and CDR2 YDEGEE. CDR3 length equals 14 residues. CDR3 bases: TGTGCCAGCAGCTTGGTTGGTTCTACCTACGAGCAGTACTTC. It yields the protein CASSLVGSTYEQYF.

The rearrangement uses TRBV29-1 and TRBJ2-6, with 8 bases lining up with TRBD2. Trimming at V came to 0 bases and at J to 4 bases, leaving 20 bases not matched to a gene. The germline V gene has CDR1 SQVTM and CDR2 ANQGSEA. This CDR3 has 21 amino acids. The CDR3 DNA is TGCAGCGTTGAAGAAGCCCTTTCGGGAGGGGCCGGTATCTGGGGGGCCAACGTCCTGACTTTC. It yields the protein CSVEEALSGGAGIWGANVLTF. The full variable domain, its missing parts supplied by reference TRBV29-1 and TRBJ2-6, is SAVISQKPSRDICQRGTSLTIQCQVDSQVTMMFWYRQQPGQSLTLIATANQGSEATYESGFVIDKFPISRPNLTFSTLTVSNMSPEDSSIYLCSVEEALSGGAGIWGANVLTFGAGSRLTVL.

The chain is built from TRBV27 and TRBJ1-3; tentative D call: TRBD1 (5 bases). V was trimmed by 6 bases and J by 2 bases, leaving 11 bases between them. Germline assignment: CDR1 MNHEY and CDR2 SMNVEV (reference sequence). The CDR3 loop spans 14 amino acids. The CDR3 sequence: CASSNWGAGNTIYF. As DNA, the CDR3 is TGTGCCAGCAGCAACTGGGGCGCTGGAAACACCATATATTTT.

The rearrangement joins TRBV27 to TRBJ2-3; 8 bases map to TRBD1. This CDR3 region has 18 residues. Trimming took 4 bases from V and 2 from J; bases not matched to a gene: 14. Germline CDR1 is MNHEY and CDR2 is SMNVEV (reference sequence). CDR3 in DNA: TGTGCCAGCAGTTCCTATGACAGGGGCCGACAATCCACAGATACGCAGTATTTT. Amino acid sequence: CASSSYDRGRQSTDTQYF.

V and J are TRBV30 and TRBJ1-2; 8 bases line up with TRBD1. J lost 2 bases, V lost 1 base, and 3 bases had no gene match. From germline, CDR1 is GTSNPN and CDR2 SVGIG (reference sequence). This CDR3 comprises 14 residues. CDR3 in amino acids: CAWSGDRPNYGYTF. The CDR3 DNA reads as TGTGCCTGGAGTGGGGACAGGCCAAACTATGGCTACACCTTC.

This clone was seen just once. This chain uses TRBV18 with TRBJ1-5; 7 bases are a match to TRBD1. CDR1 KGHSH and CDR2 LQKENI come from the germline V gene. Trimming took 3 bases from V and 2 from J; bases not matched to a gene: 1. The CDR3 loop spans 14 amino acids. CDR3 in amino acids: CASSPDRGNQPQHF. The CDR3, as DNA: TGTGCCAGCTCACCTGACAGGGGCAATCAGCCCCAGCATTTT.

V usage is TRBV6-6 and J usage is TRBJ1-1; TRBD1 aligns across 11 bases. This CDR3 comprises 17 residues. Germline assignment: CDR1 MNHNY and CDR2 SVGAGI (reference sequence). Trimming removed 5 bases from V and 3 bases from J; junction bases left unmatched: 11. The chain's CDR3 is CASSRPGQGVVDTEAFF. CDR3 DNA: TGTGCCAGCAGTCGTCCGGGACAGGGGGTTGTGGACACTGAAGCTTTCTTT.

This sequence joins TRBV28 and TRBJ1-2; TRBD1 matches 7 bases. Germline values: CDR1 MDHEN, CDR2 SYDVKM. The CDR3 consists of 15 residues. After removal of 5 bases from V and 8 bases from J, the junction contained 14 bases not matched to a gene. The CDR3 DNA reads TGTGCCAGCAGTCGAGGACAGGCCAGGCTACAGGGCTACACCTTC. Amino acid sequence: CASSRGQARLQGYTF.

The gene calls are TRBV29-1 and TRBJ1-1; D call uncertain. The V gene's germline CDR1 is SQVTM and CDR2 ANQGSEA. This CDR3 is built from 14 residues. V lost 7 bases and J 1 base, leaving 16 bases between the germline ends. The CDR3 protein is CSGREAASNTEAFF. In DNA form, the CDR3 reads TGCAGCGGGCGGGAGGCGGCTTCGAACACTGAAGCTTTCTTT.

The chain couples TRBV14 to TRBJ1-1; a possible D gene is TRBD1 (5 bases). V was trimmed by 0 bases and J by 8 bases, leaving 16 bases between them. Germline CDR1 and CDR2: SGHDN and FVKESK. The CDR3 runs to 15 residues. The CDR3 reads CASSQERAWGGEAFF. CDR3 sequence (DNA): TGTGCCAGCAGCCAAGAACGAGCTTGGGGGGGGGAAGCTTTCTTT.